The entry below describes one T cell receptor beta chain. The specificity of this receptor is unknown. The record has no base qualities; no much larger clone is one base away. Receptor amplification or capture employed the immunoSEQ multiplex PCR assay. Each sample had roughly 100,000 TCR templates assayed by the deep sequencing platform. Genomic DNA extracted from sorted T cells was used for TCRbeta CDR3 sequencing. In the paper's pipeline: The R programming language was used for clonal analysis of the TCRbeta CDR3 data. Alloreactive CD4+ and CD8+ clones were defined by comparing unstimulated samples with post-reaction CFSE-low samples. Regulatory or non-regulatory origin was assigned to alloreactive CD4+ clones by matching of sequences to sorted unstimulated Treg and non-Treg repertoires. Held by TCRdb, this immuneACCESS table contains in-frame sequences only and omits some clones. Under half of the omission traces to an unresolved V gene where checked; the cause of the rest is unknown. Clone size and V and J calls were adopted from that table, with D and trimming inferred from the DNA. For this sample there are tens of thousands of clones; less than 95% appear just once. The ten biggest clones cover approximately 29% of the sample.

The sample originates from a study of siplizumab effects on memory and regulatory T cells (dated by TCRdb to about 2019). Looking at the study overall: The study looked at the effect of siplizumab, an anti-CD2 antibody, on alloreactive T-cell subsets in allogeneic mixed lymphocyte reactions made from human PBMCs.

Overall study results and their limits: Whether proliferating Tregs from siplizumab cultures actually had suppressive function was not functionally confirmed. Siplizumab significantly lowered the cumulative frequency of alloreactive sequences that could be traced to unstimulated CD4+ memory T cells. Sequences below about 10^-5 frequency were poorly captured, so only a minor fraction of alloreactive clones could be mapped to unstimulated subsets. Unstimulated naive T cells appeared more diverse than memory T cells, and naive cells seemed to contribute substantially to the alloresponse. About 80-97% of proliferating CD4+ or CD8+ clones could not be given a naive or memory phenotype. Of the alloreactive CD4+ clones that could be mapped, the Treg-derived share averaged almost 70% with siplizumab compared with about 25% in control reactions.

CDR1 and CDR2, looked up from the germline V gene (reference sequence), are PRHDT and FYEKMQ. The junction shows trimming of 2 bases on V and 0 bases on J, plus 5 bases between the germline ends. Including cysteine and phenylalanine, the CDR3 has 14 amino acids. The retained sequence is limited to the CDR3, 42 bases, with the frame set at the first base. Sorted unstimulated T cells and proliferating T cells recovered from mixed lymphocyte reactions were subjected to TCRbeta CDR3 sequencing. Fresh whole blood from some eleven HLA-typed healthy donors was used to isolate PBMCs. The chain uses TRBV13 and TRBJ1-3, with no confidently assigned D gene. The TCR comes from a human donor in good health. Material for sequencing was CD8+ T cells sorted from blood. This receptor has the CDR3 CASSLWSSGNTIYF. The nucleotides read TGTGCCAGCAGCTTATGGAGCTCTGGAAACACCATATATTTT. With the portions outside the CDR3 filled from the reference TRBV13 and TRBJ1-3 genes, the complete variable region becomes AAGVIQSPRHLIKEKRETATLKCYPIPRHDTVYWYQQGPGQDPQFLISFYEKMQSDKGSIPDRFSAQQFSDYHSELNMSSLELGDSALYFCASSLWSSGNTIYFGEGSWLTVV.